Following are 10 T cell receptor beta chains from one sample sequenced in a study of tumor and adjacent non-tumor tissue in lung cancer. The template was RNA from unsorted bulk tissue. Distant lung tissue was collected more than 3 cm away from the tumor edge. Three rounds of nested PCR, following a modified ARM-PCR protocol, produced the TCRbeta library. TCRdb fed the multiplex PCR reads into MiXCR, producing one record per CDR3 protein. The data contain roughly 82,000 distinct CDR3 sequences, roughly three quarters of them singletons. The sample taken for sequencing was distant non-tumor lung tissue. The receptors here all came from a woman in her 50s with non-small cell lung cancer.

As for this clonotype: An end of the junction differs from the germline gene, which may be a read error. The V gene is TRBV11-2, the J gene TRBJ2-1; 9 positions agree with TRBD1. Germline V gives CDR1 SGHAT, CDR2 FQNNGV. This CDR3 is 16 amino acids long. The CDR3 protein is CASTLEPGQGFTEQFF. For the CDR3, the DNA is TGCGCTAGCACCTTGGAACCGGGACAGGGATTCACTGAGCAGTTCTTC.

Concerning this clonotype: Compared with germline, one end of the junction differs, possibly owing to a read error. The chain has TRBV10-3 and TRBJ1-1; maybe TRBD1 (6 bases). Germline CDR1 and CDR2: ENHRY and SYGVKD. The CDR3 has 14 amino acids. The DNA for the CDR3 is TGTGCCTTCAGTGAGGATCAGGGGACTCGGCGGGCTTTCTTT. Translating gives CAFSEDQGTRRAFF.

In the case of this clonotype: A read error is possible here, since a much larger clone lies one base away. The CDR3 loop reads CASNAGLYEQYF. The CDR3 bases are TGTGCCAGCAATGCTGGTCTCTACGAGCAGTACTTC. The gene calls are TRBV2 and TRBJ2-7; D remains ambiguous. This CDR3 contains 12 residues. Germline V lookup: CDR1 SNHLY, CDR2 FYNNEI. Trimming took 7 bases from V and 3 from J, leaving 10 bases between them.

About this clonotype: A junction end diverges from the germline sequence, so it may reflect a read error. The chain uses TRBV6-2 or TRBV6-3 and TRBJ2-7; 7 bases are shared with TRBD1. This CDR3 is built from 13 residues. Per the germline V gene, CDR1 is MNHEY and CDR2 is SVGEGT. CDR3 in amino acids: CASSWDSRYEQYF. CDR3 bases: TGTGCCAGCAGTTGGGACAGCCGGTACGAACAGTACTTC.

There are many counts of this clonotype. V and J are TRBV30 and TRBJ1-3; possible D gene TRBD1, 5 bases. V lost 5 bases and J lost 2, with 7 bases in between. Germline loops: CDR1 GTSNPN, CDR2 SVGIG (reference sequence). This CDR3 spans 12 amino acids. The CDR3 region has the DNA TGTGCCTGGTCAGGGACTGGAAACACCATATATTTT. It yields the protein CAWSGTGNTIYF.

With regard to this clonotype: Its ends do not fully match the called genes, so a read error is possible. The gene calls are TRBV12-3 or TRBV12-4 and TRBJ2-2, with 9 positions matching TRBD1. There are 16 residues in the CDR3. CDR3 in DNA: TGTGCCAGCAGTCTCCCCGGGACAGGGTCCACCGGGGAGTTGTTTTTT. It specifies CASSLPGTGSTGELFF.

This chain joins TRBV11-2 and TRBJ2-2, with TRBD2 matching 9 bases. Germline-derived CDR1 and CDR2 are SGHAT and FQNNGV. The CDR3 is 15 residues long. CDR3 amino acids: CVCSLGGRATGELFF. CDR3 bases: TGTGTCTGCAGCTTGGGCGGGAGGGCCACCGGGGAGCTGTTTTTT.

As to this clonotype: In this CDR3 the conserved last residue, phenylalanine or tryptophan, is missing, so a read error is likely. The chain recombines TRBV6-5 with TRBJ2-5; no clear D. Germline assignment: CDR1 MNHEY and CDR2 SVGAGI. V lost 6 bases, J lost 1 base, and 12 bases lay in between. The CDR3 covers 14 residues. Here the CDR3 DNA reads TGTGCCAGCAGCCCCGAGGCAGTCCAAGAGACCCAGTACATC. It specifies CASSPEAVQETQYI.

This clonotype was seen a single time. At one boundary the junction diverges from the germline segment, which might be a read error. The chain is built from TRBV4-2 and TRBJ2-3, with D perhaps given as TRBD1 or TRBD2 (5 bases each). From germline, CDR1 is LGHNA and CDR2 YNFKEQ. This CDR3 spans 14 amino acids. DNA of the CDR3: TGTGCCAGCAGCCCAGCGGCGCAACAGGATATGCAGTATTTT. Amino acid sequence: CASSPAAQQDMQYF.

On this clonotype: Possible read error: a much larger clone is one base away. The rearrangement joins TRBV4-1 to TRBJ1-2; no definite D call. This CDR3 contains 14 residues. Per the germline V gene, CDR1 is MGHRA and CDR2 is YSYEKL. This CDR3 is CAGSLSGPHYGYTF. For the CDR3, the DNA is TGCGCCGGCAGCCTATCCGGGCCTCACTATGGCTACACCTTC.